Below are 5 T cell receptor beta chains sequenced from a single sample in a study of OX40 agonist ivuxolimab in advanced cancers. The table came from immunoSEQ multiplex PCR; TCRdb's copy has only in-frame clones and leaves some out. Counted here are roughly 64,000 clones, approximately 80% occurring once; the ten biggest clones make up approximately 2.2%. Source: CD4+ or CD8+ T cells sorted from blood, taken in a trial of the OX40 agonist ivuxolimab. These receptors were collected from an adult with an advanced solid tumor such as melanoma, head and neck, liver or kidney cancer.

V gene TRBV7-3 combines with J gene TRBJ1-1; D remains unclear. V lost 2 bases and J lost 4, with 20 bases in between. Germline loops: CDR1 SGHTA, CDR2 FQGTGA. This CDR3 has 17 amino acids. The CDR3 reads CASSLVDGFQISTEAFF. The CDR3, as DNA: TGTGCCAGCAGCTTAGTAGATGGTTTCCAGATTAGCACTGAAGCTTTCTTT.

This clone showed up just once. The chain is built from TRBV7-2 and TRBJ2-6; 7 bases map to TRBD1. Germline V gene lookup returns CDR1 SGHTA and CDR2 FQGNSA. V gave up 5 bases and J gave up 0 bases; unmatched junction bases: 10. This CDR3 has 18 amino acids. DNA for the CDR3: TGTGCCAGCAGCCCGCCGACAGGGATCATCTCTGGGGCCAACGTCCTGACTTTC. Translation: CASSPPTGIISGANVLTF.

The chain couples TRBV2 to TRBJ2-3, with 15 bases that match TRBD2. The germline V gene encodes CDR1 SNHLY and CDR2 FYNNEI. The V gene end was trimmed by 5 bases and the J gene end by 0 bases; junction bases not matched to a gene: 6. This CDR3 comprises 18 residues. The CDR3 coding sequence is TGTGCCAGCAGTAAAGGACTAGCGGGAGGGACTAGCACAGATACGCAGTATTTT. Protein: CASSKGLAGGTSTDTQYF. The whole variable domain, filled in from reference TRBV2 and TRBJ2-3, reads EPEVTQTPSHQVTQMGQEVILRCVPISNHLYFYWYRQILGQKVEFLVSFYNNEISEKSEIFDDQFSVERPDGSNFTLKIRSTKLEDSAMYFCASSKGLAGGTSTDTQYFGPGTRLTVL.

This chain joins TRBV4-2 and TRBJ2-2; no definite D call. The length of the CDR3 is 17 residues. The ends were cut back, 0 bases at V and 3 bases at J, with 14 bases in the middle. Germline V gene sequence: CDR1 LGHNA, CDR2 YNFKEQ. CDR3 nucleotide sequence: TGTGCCAGCAGCCAAGATAGTGAAGCGAGAGACACCGGGGAGCTGTTTTTT. Translating gives CASSQDSEARDTGELFF.

This clone appeared a single time. The V gene is TRBV27, the J gene TRBJ1-2, with D possibly TRBD1 on 5 matching bases. With 3 bases removed from V and 14 bases from J, the gap between germline ends came to 19 bases. The CDR3 covers 13 residues. Germline V gene data show CDR1 as MNHEY and CDR2 as SMNVEV (reference sequence). CDR3 protein: CASSFSVGATSTF. CDR3 DNA sequence: TGTGCCAGCAGTTTCTCGGTAGGGGCTACGTCTACCTTC.